Reported below is one T cell receptor beta chain. This record belongs to a study of CD8+ T cells in alopecia areata. The germline CDR1 and CDR2 sequences are SQVTM and ANQGSEA. CDR3 length: 12 amino acids. The treatment is: oral pan-JAK inhibitor, 5-10 mg twice daily. cDNA serving as the sequencing template came from extracted, reverse transcribed RNA. Produced via immunoSEQ multiplex PCR; TCRdb's table is partial and in-frame only. The profile shows approximately 140,000 clones, roughly four fifths of them singletons. Material: CD8+ T cells sorted from blood, obtained at week 4, from a patient treated with tofacitinib. The chain recombines TRBV29-1 with TRBJ2-5; 8 nucleotides align to TRBD2. The DNA end lines up better with TRBJ2-7; the J call may be wrong. The sequence derives from a human donor with alopecia areata. This chain's CDR3 is CSVGAGAYEQYF. The CDR3 DNA reads as TGCAGCGTTGGAGCGGGGGCCTACGAGCAGTACTTC.